Below are 32 T cell receptor beta chains sequenced from a single sample in a study of T cell responses to AZD1222 COVID-19 vaccine. The table came from immunoSEQ multiplex PCR; TCRdb's copy has only in-frame clones and leaves some out. Here the sample spans about 77,000 clones, more than 90% being singletons. Sequencing used peripheral blood, obtained 28 days after the second AZD1222 dose. These receptors were collected from an adult who received the AZD1222 COVID-19 vaccine.

The chain couples TRBV6-1 to TRBJ1-5, with D possibly TRBD1 on 5 matching bases. CDR1 is MNHNS and CDR2 is SASEGT in the germline V gene. CDR3 length: 14 amino acids. Trimming pared 1 base from V and 8 bases from J, leaving 12 bases between. CDR3: CASSEVRGGEPQHF. CDR3 nucleotides: TGTGCCAGCAGTGAAGTAAGGGGCGGGGAGCCCCAGCATTTT.

The V and J genes are TRBV6-2 or TRBV6-3 and TRBJ2-5; 8 positions agree with TRBD2. The CDR3 covers 16 residues. Per germline, CDR1 MNHEY and CDR2 SVGEGT. The J segment lost 3 bases and the V segment lost 6 bases, leaving 12 bases of the junction unmatched. CDR3: CASRPSGLGGKETQYF. The DNA for the CDR3 is TGTGCCAGCAGGCCTTCGGGACTAGGTGGAAAAGAGACCCAGTACTTC.

The CDR3 here is CASRGLAGGRGEQFF. The CDR3, as DNA: TGTGCCAGCAGGGGACTAGCGGGAGGCCGGGGGGAGCAGTTCTTC. The rearrangement joins TRBV27 to TRBJ2-1, with 15 bases aligning to TRBD2. J lost 10 bases, V lost 6 bases, and 7 bases had no gene match. The germline V gene encodes CDR1 MNHEY and CDR2 SMNVEV (reference sequence). CDR3 length equals 15 residues.

This chain links TRBV2 with TRBJ2-5; D is unclear. Trimming took off 3 bases at V and 2 bases at J, with 1 base between the two ends. The CDR3 has 11 residues. CDR1 is SNHLY, CDR2 FYNNEI, per germline. The CDR3 nucleotides read TGTGCCAGCAGTGATCAAGAGACCCAGTACTTC. Amino acids: CASSDQETQYF.

This clone was observed a single time. The V gene is TRBV5-6, the J gene TRBJ2-3; 12 bases map to TRBD2. CDR1 and CDR2 from the germline V gene are SGHDT and YYEEEE. The V segment lost 3 bases and the J segment 0 bases; nucleotides outside the gene matches: 5. This CDR3 is built from 17 residues. CDR3 nucleotide sequence: TGTGCCAGCAGCTCGCTGACTAGCGGGAGAAGCACAGATACGCAGTATTTT. It codes for CASSSLTSGRSTDTQYF.

The CDR3 region has the DNA TGTGCCAGCAGTTCCAACACGGATACGCAGTATTTT. Its translation is CASSSNTDTQYF. This chain joins TRBV28 and TRBJ2-3; D unclear. In germline, CDR1 is MDHEN, CDR2 SYDVKM. Trimming shortened V by 4 bases and J by 6 bases, and 8 bases separated the two germline ends. The CDR3 contains 12 residues. Combining the CDR3 with reference TRBV28 and TRBJ2-3 gives the whole variable domain DVKVTQSSRYLVKRTGEKVFLECVQDMDHENMFWYRQDPGLGLRLIYFSYDVKMKEKGDIPEGYSVSREKKERFSLILESASTNQTSMYLCASSSNTDTQYFGPGTRLTVL.

This chain joins TRBV7-2 and TRBJ1-2, with D tentatively TRBD1 (5 bases). CDR1 and CDR2 (germline): SGHTA, FQGNSA. Trimming took off 5 bases at V and 0 bases at J, with 10 bases between the two ends. This CDR3 has 14 residues. CDR3 in DNA: TGTGCCAGCAGCCGCTCGGACACTAACTATGGCTACACCTTC. Translating gives CASSRSDTNYGYTF.

This clone was observed once. The V and J genes are TRBV6-6 and TRBJ1-5, with D possibly TRBD1 on 6 matching bases. Looked up from germline, CDR1 is MNHNY and CDR2 is SVGAGI (reference sequence). V was clipped by 4 bases and J by 7 bases, with 17 bases between them. This CDR3 contains 15 residues. The CDR3 DNA sequence: TGTGCCAGCAGTTCCCACAGGGCTACTGGGCAGCCCCAGCATTTT. This sequence encodes CASSSHRATGQPQHF.

This chain links TRBV4-2 with TRBJ2-7; 10 bases map to TRBD2. J was trimmed by 2 bases and V by 3 bases; bases with no gene match: 16. Germline values: CDR1 LGHNA, CDR2 YNFKEQ. The CDR3 loop spans 19 amino acids. The CDR3 coding sequence is TGTGCCAGCAGCCATCCCTCTAGCGGGAGAGTCCCCAATCCCTACGAGCAGTACTTC. Protein product: CASSHPSSGRVPNPYEQYF.

The chain is built from TRBV4-2 and TRBJ2-5, with D possibly matching TRBD2 (5 bases). CDR1 LGHNA and CDR2 YNFKEQ come from the germline V gene. Trimming pared 8 bases from V and 4 bases from J, leaving 20 bases between. This CDR3 spans 15 amino acids. CDR3 DNA: TGTGCCAGCTCCTCGGCGGGTCTCCTAGGAGAGACCCAGTACTTC. Translated: CASSSAGLLGETQYF.

The V call is TRBV9, the J call TRBJ1-5, with 8 positions matching TRBD1. CDR3 length: 15 residues. Germline CDR1 is SGDLS and CDR2 is YYNGEE. J gave up 7 bases and V 3 bases, and 9 bases lay outside the gene matches. The CDR3 is CASSGQPGGSQPQHF. The CDR3, as DNA: TGTGCCAGCAGCGGCCAACCAGGGGGCAGCCAGCCCCAGCATTTT. Based on the CDR3 plus reference TRBV9 and TRBJ1-5, the full variable domain is DSGVTQTPKHLITATGQRVTLRCSPRSGDLSVYWYQQSLDQGLQFLIQYYNGEERAKGNILERFSAQQFPDLHSELNLSSLELGDSALYFCASSGQPGGSQPQHFGDGTRLSIL.

On this clone itself: One end of the junction is discordant with germline, which a read error may explain. The rearrangement uses TRBV7-9 and TRBJ2-5, with 7 positions matching TRBD1. This CDR3 region has 11 residues. The germline V gene has CDR1 SEHNR and CDR2 FQNEAQ (reference sequence). The CDR3 spells CASRSGQVFHF. CDR3 coding DNA: TGTGCCAGCAGGTCCGGACAGGTCTTCCACTTC.

This clone was counted between two and nine times. This chain links TRBV27 with TRBJ1-1; 9 bases line up with TRBD1. CDR3 size: 14 residues. Unmatched junction bases numbered 6, after V lost 7 bases and J lost 3 bases. CDR1 is MNHEY and CDR2 is SMNVEV in the germline V gene (reference sequence). CDR3 amino acids: CASTRTGGYTEAFF. The CDR3 DNA is TGTGCCAGCACCCGAACAGGGGGCTACACTGAAGCTTTCTTT.

This chain joins TRBV30 and TRBJ2-5; TRBD2 aligns across 10 bases. V lost 2 bases, J lost 2 bases, and 8 bases stayed unmatched. The CDR3 is made up of 16 amino acids. Germline CDR1 GTSNPN, CDR2 SVGIG (reference sequence). CDR3: CAWSSPSTSGQETQYF. The CDR3 DNA reads TGTGCCTGGAGTTCGCCTTCGACTAGCGGGCAAGAGACCCAGTACTTC.

The genes are TRBV12-3 or TRBV12-4 and TRBJ1-5; a possible D gene is TRBD1 (6 bases). The V gene lost 10 bases and the J gene lost 5 bases, with 15 bases spanning the gap. This CDR3 has 13 amino acids. In nucleotides, the CDR3 is TGTGCCACGACGGGGACAATCCATCAGCCCCAGCATTTT. This translates into CATTGTIHQPQHF.

This rearrangement joins TRBV18 to TRBJ2-1; a possible D gene is TRBD1 (6 bases). CDR1 and CDR2 from the germline V gene are KGHSH and LQKENI. This CDR3 spans 15 amino acids. Trimming shortened V by 0 bases and J by 4 bases, and 10 bases separated the two germline ends. The CDR3 loop is CASSPPRQDYNEQFF. CDR3 sequence (DNA): TGTGCCAGCTCACCACCAAGACAGGATTACAATGAGCAGTTCTTC.

This clone has a single count. The chain has TRBV7-9 and TRBJ1-1; unclear D gene. There are 15 residues in the CDR3. Between the trimmed V and J ends, which lost 1 base and 0 bases, there was a span of 9 bases. CDR1 and CDR2 (germline): SEHNR, FQNEAQ (reference sequence). CDR3 coding DNA: TGTGCCAGCAGCTTAGACCTATCAATGAACACTGAAGCTTTCTTT. Amino acids: CASSLDLSMNTEAFF. The variable domain in full, with the rest retrieved from reference TRBV7-9 and TRBJ1-1, is DTGVSQNPRHKITKRGQNVTFRCDPISEHNRLYWYRQTLGQGPEFLTYFQNEAQLEKSRLLSDRFSAERPKGSFSTLEIQRTEQGDSAMYLCASSLDLSMNTEAFFGQGTRLTVV.

The chain employs TRBV7-8 and TRBJ2-6; 7 bases map to TRBD1. CDR3 size: 14 residues. The germline V gene has CDR1 SGHVS and CDR2 FQNEAQ. The CDR3 protein is CALRQGSGANVLTF. CDR3 sequence (DNA): TGTGCGCTGCGACAGGGTTCAGGGGCCAACGTCCTGACTTTC.

The CDR3 DNA reads as TGTGCCAGCTCACCGGGCGATACCCTTGGGCCCCAGCATTTT. It translates to CASSPGDTLGPQHF. The chain carries TRBV18 and TRBJ1-5, with no clear D. Per germline, CDR1 KGHSH and CDR2 LQKENI. V lost 3 bases, J lost 9 bases, and 15 bases lay in between. The CDR3 has 14 residues.

The J gene is TRBJ2-1, the V gene TRBV6-5; a weak D match, TRBD2 (5 bases). Germline V gene lookup returns CDR1 MNHEY and CDR2 SVGAGI. The CDR3 consists of 15 residues. V was trimmed by 8 bases and J by 4 bases, leaving 18 bases between them. This chain's CDR3 is CASCWEMTSYNEQFF. The CDR3 nucleotides read TGTGCCAGCTGCTGGGAGATGACTTCTTACAATGAGCAGTTCTTC.

The rearrangement uses TRBV7-9 and TRBJ1-3; D remains ambiguous. Trimming took off 6 bases at V and 2 bases at J, with 5 bases between the two ends. In germline, CDR1 is SEHNR, CDR2 FQNEAQ (reference sequence). The CDR3 spans 12 residues. The CDR3 here is CASSIAGNTIYF. Written as DNA, the CDR3 is TGTGCCAGCAGTATCGCTGGAAACACCATATATTTT. The variable domain in full, with the rest retrieved from reference TRBV7-9 and TRBJ1-3, is DTGVSQNPRHKITKRGQNVTFRCDPISEHNRLYWYRQTLGQGPEFLTYFQNEAQLEKSRLLSDRFSAERPKGSFSTLEIQRTEQGDSAMYLCASSIAGNTIYFGEGSWLTVV.

The V gene is TRBV5-5, the J gene TRBJ1-1; D remains unclear. The CDR3 sequence is 11 residues long. In germline, CDR1 is SGHKS, CDR2 YYEKEE (reference sequence). V gave up 2 bases and J gave up 5 bases, with 4 bases separating them. The CDR3 region is CASSLYTEAFF. The CDR3 DNA reads TGTGCCAGCAGCTTATATACTGAAGCTTTCTTT.

The chain recombines TRBV4-1 with TRBJ1-5, with D possibly being TRBD1 (5 bases). Germline assignment: CDR1 MGHRA and CDR2 YSYEKL. V was cut by 4 bases and J by 3 bases, with 10 bases left in between. This CDR3 is built from 14 residues. CDR3 amino acids: CASSPTGNNQPQHF. The CDR3, as DNA: TGCGCCAGCAGCCCTACAGGCAACAATCAGCCCCAGCATTTT.

The gene calls are TRBV5-1 and TRBJ2-3, with 7 bases fitting TRBD2. The V segment lost 2 bases and the J segment 2 bases; nucleotides outside the gene matches: 5. This CDR3 contains 15 residues. Germline CDR1 and CDR2: SGHRS and YFSETQ. CDR3 region: CASSLIAGATDTQYF. In DNA, the CDR3 is TGCGCCAGCAGCTTAATAGCGGGCGCCACAGATACGCAGTATTTT.

The chain has TRBV5-4 and TRBJ1-2, with D perhaps TRBD1 (5 bases). Germline V gene sequence: CDR1 SGHNT, CDR2 YYREEE (reference sequence). CDR3 length: 16 amino acids. Trimming cost V 0 bases and J 5 bases, with 17 bases left between them. CDR3 amino acids: CASSLAQEKGSYGYTF. CDR3 nucleotides: TGTGCCAGCAGCTTGGCGCAGGAAAAGGGGAGTTATGGCTACACCTTC. The entire variable domain, with the rest obtained from reference TRBV5-4 and TRBJ1-2, is as follows: ETGVTQSPTHLIKTRGQQVTLRCSSQSGHNTVSWYQQALGQGPQFIFQYYREEENGRGNFPPRFSGLQFPNYSSELNVNALELDDSALYLCASSLAQEKGSYGYTFGSGTRLTVV.

V and J are TRBV28 and TRBJ2-1; D tentatively fits TRBD1 or TRBD2 (5 bases each). V dropped 10 bases and J dropped 4 bases, with 17 bases sitting between them. The germline V gene encodes CDR1 MDHEN and CDR2 SYDVKM. The length of the CDR3 is 14 residues. CDR3 in DNA: TGTGCCATACTCCCGGGGACGATGTACAATGAGCAGTTCTTC. Amino acids: CAILPGTMYNEQFF.

V gene TRBV27 combines with J gene TRBJ2-7, with 11 nucleotides matching TRBD2. Trimming cost V 0 bases and J 5 bases; bases outside gene matches: 12. CDR3 length: 18 amino acids. The germline CDR1 and CDR2 sequences are MNHEY and SMNVEV (reference sequence). CDR3 residues: CASSLSGRLAGGFNEQYF. Written as DNA, the CDR3 is TGTGCCAGCAGTTTATCGGGTCGGCTAGCGGGAGGATTCAACGAGCAGTACTTC.

The CDR3 loop reads CASSLDRGSRSYNSPLHF. The CDR3 coding sequence is TGTGCCAGCAGTTTAGACAGGGGGAGCCGCTCCTATAATTCACCCCTCCACTTT. V gene TRBV27 combines with J gene TRBJ1-6, with 9 bases matching TRBD1. V shed 2 bases, J shed 0 bases, and the junction held 5 bases outside the gene matches. There are 18 residues in the CDR3. Germline V gene data show CDR1 as MNHEY and CDR2 as SMNVEV (reference sequence).

The chain has TRBV5-1 and TRBJ2-7; D may be TRBD1 (6 bases). CDR3 size: 16 residues. Germline V lookup: CDR1 SGHRS, CDR2 YFSETQ. V lost 4 bases and J 0 bases, leaving 17 bases between the germline ends. In nucleotides, the CDR3 is TGCGCCAGCAGCCGATACGACAGGACGAACTCCTACGAGCAGTACTTC. Its translation: CASSRYDRTNSYEQYF.

The chain joins TRBV29-1 to TRBJ2-3; tentatively, D is TRBD2 (5 bases). The CDR3 has 13 amino acids. Germline V gene lookup returns CDR1 SQVTM and CDR2 ANQGSEA. V was shortened by 4 bases and J by 8 bases, with 16 bases between the two germline ends. The CDR3 loop is CSVAGTITGTQYF. CDR3 nucleotides: TGCAGCGTTGCGGGAACGATTACGGGTACGCAGTATTTT.

The chain is built from TRBV4-3 and TRBJ1-2; D unclear. With 0 bases removed from V and 8 bases from J, the gap between germline ends came to 10 bases. There are 13 residues in the CDR3. Germline assignment: CDR1 LGHNA and CDR2 YSLEER. The CDR3 loop is CASSQDNERGYTF. The CDR3 region has the DNA TGCGCCAGCAGCCAAGATAATGAGAGAGGCTACACCTTC.

The J gene is TRBJ1-1, the V gene TRBV4-1, with D maybe TRBD1 (5 bases). V lost 0 bases and J lost 7, with 12 bases in between. This CDR3 comprises 14 residues. In germline, CDR1 is MGHRA, CDR2 YSYEKL. CDR3 DNA sequence: TGCGCCAGCAGCCAAGATGGTTGGGGCCTTGAAGCTTTCTTT. Residues: CASSQDGWGLEAFF.